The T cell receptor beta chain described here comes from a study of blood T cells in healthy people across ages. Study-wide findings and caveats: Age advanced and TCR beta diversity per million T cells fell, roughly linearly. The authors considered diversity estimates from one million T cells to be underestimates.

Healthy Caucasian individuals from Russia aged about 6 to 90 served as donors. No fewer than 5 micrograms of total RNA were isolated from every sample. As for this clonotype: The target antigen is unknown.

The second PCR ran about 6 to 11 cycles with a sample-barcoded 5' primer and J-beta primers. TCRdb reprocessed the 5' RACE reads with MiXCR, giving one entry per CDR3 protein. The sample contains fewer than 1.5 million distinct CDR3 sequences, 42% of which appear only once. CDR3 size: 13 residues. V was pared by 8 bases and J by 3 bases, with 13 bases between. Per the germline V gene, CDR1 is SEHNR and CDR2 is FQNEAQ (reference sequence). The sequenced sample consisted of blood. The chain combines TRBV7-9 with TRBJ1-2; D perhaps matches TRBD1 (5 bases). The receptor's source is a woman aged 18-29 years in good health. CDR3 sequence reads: CASEGNRDYGYTF. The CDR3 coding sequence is TGTGCCAGCGAGGGGAATCGAGACTATGGCTACACCTTC.